One and the same sample provided the 23 T cell receptor beta chains below, sequenced in a study of blood T cell repertoires in COVID-19. The protocol was immunoSEQ multiplex PCR, while the TCRdb copy is restricted to in-frame clones and leaves out a portion. Found here are 150,000 to 200,000 clones, roughly 77% of them singletons; the top ten hold roughly a sixth. The source material was PBMCs or T cells enriched from blood (not recorded which). The receptors derive from a woman between 45 and 60 years old with acute COVID-19.

This clone has just one count. The chain combines TRBV3-1 (or the pseudogene TRBV3-2) with TRBJ2-6, with 10 bases fitting TRBD1. The CDR3 has 17 amino acids. V was pared by 3 bases and J by 1 base, with 3 bases of the junction left unmatched. Germline loops: CDR1 LGHDT, CDR2 YNNKEL (reference sequence). The CDR3 loop is CASSHRQGASGANVLTF. For the CDR3, the DNA is TGTGCCAGCAGCCACCGACAGGGGGCTTCTGGGGCCAACGTCCTGACTTTC.

This clone has only a few counts. The J gene is TRBJ2-5, the V gene TRBV18; D is unresolved. The CDR3 has 14 amino acids. Germline V gives CDR1 KGHSH, CDR2 LQKENI. Trimming took 3 bases from V and 6 from J, leaving 14 bases between them. This CDR3 reads CASSPTEALKTQYF. The CDR3 nucleotides read TGTGCCAGCTCACCGACTGAGGCTTTGAAGACCCAGTACTTC.

This chain connects TRBV11-2 to TRBJ2-5; 8 positions match TRBD1. J gave up 5 bases and V 1 base, and 6 bases lay outside the gene matches. CDR1 is SGHAT and CDR2 is FQNNGV in the germline V gene. This CDR3 is 15 amino acids long. The CDR3 DNA is TGTGCCAGCAGCTTAGGTGGACAGGGTGAGGAGACCCAGTACTTC. This sequence encodes CASSLGGQGEETQYF. The full variable domain, in which reference TRBV11-2 and TRBJ2-5 provide the parts outside the CDR3, is EAGVAQSPRYKIIEKRQSVAFWCNPISGHATLYWYQQILGQGPKLLIQFQNNGVVDDSQLPKDRFSAERLKGVDSTLKIQPAKLEDSAVYLCASSLGGQGEETQYFGPGTRLLVL.

The chain recombines TRBV25-1 with TRBJ2-3, with 8 nucleotides matching TRBD1. This CDR3 is built from 15 residues. V lost 1 base to trimming and J lost 4 bases; unmatched junction nucleotides: 4. Per the germline V gene, CDR1 is MGHDK and CDR2 is SYGVNS. The CDR3 DNA follows: TGTGCCAGCAGTGAATTGGACAGGGCTGCAGATACGCAGTATTTT. It encodes CASSELDRAADTQYF.

The chain joins TRBV5-1 to TRBJ2-5, with 8 bases lining up with TRBD1. The CDR3 has 15 residues. Losses at the gene ends were 0 bases for V and 5 bases for J; bases not matched to a gene: 6. Per the germline V gene, CDR1 is SGHRS and CDR2 is YFSETQ. The CDR3: CASSLAGQGMETQYF. Written as DNA, the CDR3 is TGCGCCAGCAGCTTGGCCGGACAGGGTATGGAGACCCAGTACTTC.

The CDR3 spells CASRYRGATVPNYGYTF. The CDR3 coding sequence is TGTGCCAGCAGGTACCGGGGGGCGACCGTCCCTAACTATGGCTACACCTTC. This chain joins TRBV7-2 and TRBJ1-2, with D tentatively TRBD1 (6 bases). V lost 6 bases, J lost 0 bases, and 20 bases lay in between. The CDR3 is 17 amino acids. The germline CDR1 and CDR2 sequences are SGHTA and FQGNSA.

This clone was picked up many times. V is TRBV27 and J is TRBJ2-3; D is undetermined. V lost 8 bases to trimming and J lost 0 bases, with 15 bases between them. CDR3 size: 15 residues. CDR1 MNHEY and CDR2 SMNVEV come from the germline V gene (reference sequence). This CDR3 reads CASRWAEPSTDTQYF. In nucleotides, the CDR3 is TGTGCCAGCCGGTGGGCAGAGCCTAGCACAGATACGCAGTATTTT.

The chain joins TRBV2 to TRBJ1-1; D ambiguous. Trimming shortened V by 6 bases and J by 5 bases, and 13 bases separated the two germline ends. The CDR3 has 13 residues. The germline CDR1 and CDR2 sequences are SNHLY and FYNNEI. The chain's CDR3 is CASRVARWTEAFF. In DNA, the CDR3 is TGTGCCAGCAGGGTGGCGAGGTGGACTGAAGCTTTCTTT.

CDR3 DNA: TGTGCCAGCAGCTTAGGGACGGGGAACGGCTACACCTTC. Translation gives CASSLGTGNGYTF. The chain couples TRBV7-9 to TRBJ1-2; D remains ambiguous. CDR3 length equals 13 residues. V was pared by 1 base and J by 8 bases, with 11 bases between. CDR1 and CDR2 (germline): SEHNR, FQNEAQ (reference sequence).

This chain links TRBV5-1 with TRBJ2-3; 7 bases map to TRBD2. The germline V gene encodes CDR1 SGHRS and CDR2 YFSETQ. The CDR3 runs to 13 residues. The CDR3: CVSSSGSTDTQYF. The CDR3 bases are TGCGTCTCGAGTAGCGGGTCGACAGATACGCAGTATTTT.

V is TRBV6-5 and J is TRBJ1-2; D might be TRBD1 (5 bases). This CDR3 is built from 14 residues. V lost 2 bases, J lost 7 bases, and 14 bases lay in between. The germline V gene has CDR1 MNHEY and CDR2 SVGAGI. CDR3 protein: CASSYGGKASGYTF. In DNA form, the CDR3 reads TGTGCCAGCAGTTACGGGGGGAAGGCTTCTGGCTACACCTTC.

The chain carries TRBV5-4 and TRBJ1-4; 7 bases match TRBD1. The germline V gene encodes CDR1 SGHNT and CDR2 YYREEE (reference sequence). Germline trimming cut 2 bases from V and 2 bases from J; bases unmatched to any gene: 9. The CDR3 spans 17 residues. The CDR3 bases are TGTGCCAGCAGCTTAGGGCCACAGGGGAGGACTAATGAAAAACTGTTTTTT. Residues: CASSLGPQGRTNEKLFF.

The genes are TRBV19 and TRBJ1-2; 10 bases agree with TRBD1. V was pared by 5 bases and J by 6 bases, with 3 bases of the junction left unmatched. The CDR3 is 13 residues long. Germline CDR1 and CDR2: LNHDA and SQIVND (reference sequence). The CDR3 here is CASSPDRGHGYTF. The CDR3 bases are TGTGCCAGTAGTCCCGACAGGGGGCATGGCTACACCTTC.

V usage is TRBV5-1 and J usage is TRBJ2-3, with a possible D match to TRBD2 (5 bases). Germline CDR1 is SGHRS and CDR2 is YFSETQ. V lost 2 bases to trimming and J lost 0 bases, with 13 bases between them. The CDR3 is made up of 16 amino acids. Written as DNA, the CDR3 is TGCGCCAGCAGCTTACCCGGAGCGGAGAGCACAGATACGCAGTATTTT. Residues: CASSLPGAESTDTQYF.

This chain uses TRBV7-2 with TRBJ1-1; a weak D match, TRBD1 (6 bases). The CDR3 loop spans 15 amino acids. With 5 bases removed from V and 1 base from J, the gap between germline ends came to 14 bases. Germline CDR1 and CDR2: SGHTA and FQGNSA. CDR3 sequence: CASSLLDRPNTEAFF. Written as DNA, the CDR3 is TGTGCCAGCAGCCTACTGGACAGACCGAACACTGAAGCTTTCTTT.

The chain has TRBV7-8 and TRBJ1-6; 7 bases fit TRBD1. Looked up from germline, CDR1 is SGHVS and CDR2 is FQNEAQ. Trimming took 2 bases from V and 10 from J; bases not matched to a gene: 11. The CDR3 has 16 amino acids. CDR3 protein: CASSLSPGRGYSPLHF. CDR3 sequence (DNA): TGTGCCAGCAGCTTAAGTCCAGGCAGGGGGTACTCACCCCTCCACTTT. The full variable domain, in which reference TRBV7-8 and TRBJ1-6 provide the parts outside the CDR3, is GAGVSQSPRYKVAKRGQDVALRCDPISGHVSLFWYQQALGQGPEFLTYFQNEAQLDKSGLPSDRFFAERPEGSVSTLKIQRTQQEDSAVYLCASSLSPGRGYSPLHFGNGTRLTVT.

The gene calls are TRBV30 and TRBJ1-5; D is perhaps TRBD1 (5 bases). V was shortened by 0 bases and J by 9 bases, with 12 bases between the two germline ends. This CDR3 has 13 amino acids. In germline, CDR1 is GTSNPN, CDR2 SVGIG (reference sequence). The CDR3 region is CAWSVQDLRPQHF. CDR3 DNA: TGTGCCTGGAGTGTACAGGACCTCAGGCCCCAGCATTTT.

The chain recombines TRBV7-6 with TRBJ2-3; D possibly corresponds to TRBD2 (6 bases). CDR3 length: 16 residues. The germline V and J ends were trimmed by 1 base and 0 bases, with 11 bases remaining between them. The germline V gene encodes CDR1 SGHVS and CDR2 FNYEAQ. This CDR3 is CASSLVGGASTDTQYF. CDR3 nucleotide sequence: TGTGCCAGCAGCTTAGTTGGCGGGGCTAGCACAGATACGCAGTATTTT. Drawing the rest from reference TRBV7-6 and TRBJ2-3, the complete variable domain is GAGVSQSPRYKVTKRGQDVALRCDPISGHVSLYWYRQALGQGPEFLTYFNYEAQQDKSGLPNDRFSAERPEGSISTLTIQRTEQRDSAMYRCASSLVGGASTDTQYFGPGTRLTVL.

This chain joins TRBV7-2 and TRBJ2-5; 8 bases map to TRBD2. This CDR3 contains 16 residues. The germline CDR1 and CDR2 sequences are SGHTA and FQGNSA. With V trimmed by 3 bases and J by 4 bases, 10 bases remained unmatched. The CDR3: CASSFGGLAGGETQYF. CDR3 DNA: TGTGCCAGCAGCTTCGGGGGACTCGCGGGGGGAGAGACCCAGTACTTC.

The chain uses TRBV9 and TRBJ2-2; the match to TRBD2 covers 9 bases. This CDR3 has 16 amino acids. CDR1 and CDR2 (germline): SGDLS, YYNGEE. With 3 bases clipped from V and 0 bases from J, the junction kept 3 bases outside the gene matches. The CDR3 DNA reads as TGTGCCAGCAGCGGTCTAGCGGGGCCGAACACCGGGGAGCTGTTTTTT. This translates into CASSGLAGPNTGELFF.

This clone was seen a single time. The rearrangement links TRBV27 to TRBJ1-1; the match to TRBD1 covers 7 bases. This CDR3 is 18 amino acids long. V shed 0 bases, J shed 0 bases, and the junction held 10 bases outside the gene matches. The germline CDR1 and CDR2 sequences are MNHEY and SMNVEV (reference sequence). Written as DNA, the CDR3 is TGTGCCAGCAGTTTATCGACCCCGGGACAGATCTTGAACACTGAAGCTTTCTTT. This translates into CASSLSTPGQILNTEAFF.

The chain couples TRBV6-5 to TRBJ2-2; a possible D gene is TRBD2 (5 bases). This CDR3 has 16 amino acids. From germline, CDR1 is MNHEY and CDR2 SVGAGI. The V gene lost 0 bases and the J gene lost 2 bases, with 10 bases spanning the gap. The CDR3 region has the DNA TGTGCCAGCAGTTACTCGATGTCGGGAAACACCGGGGAGCTGTTTTTT. Translating it yields CASSYSMSGNTGELFF.

The CDR3 sequence: CASSNAAGLNYGYTF. DNA for the CDR3: TGTGCCAGTAGTAACGCCGCGGGTCTCAACTATGGCTACACCTTC. V and J are TRBV19 and TRBJ1-2; D remains unclear. V was trimmed by 4 bases and J by 2 bases, leaving 14 bases between them. There are 15 residues in the CDR3. Looked up from germline, CDR1 is LNHDA and CDR2 is SQIVND (reference sequence). The full variable domain, in which reference TRBV19 and TRBJ1-2 provide the parts outside the CDR3, is DGGITQSPKYLFRKEGQNVTLSCEQNLNHDAMYWYRQDPGQGLRLIYYSQIVNDFQKGDIAEGYSVSREKKESFPLTVTSAQKNPTAFYLCASSNAAGLNYGYTFGSGTRLTVV.